What follows are 3 T cell receptor beta chains derived from one specimen sequenced in a study of control samples from healthy donors and cancer patients. TCRdb's table, derived via immunoSEQ multiplex PCR, lists solely in-frame clones and lacks some. The profile shows approximately 85,000 clones, about 89% of them singletons. Sample: blood. Receptors originate from a woman in her sixties or seventies in good health.

The V gene is TRBV28, the J gene TRBJ1-4; perhaps TRBD1 as D (6 bases). Deletions cut 6 bases from V and 4 bases from J, with 18 bases between. The CDR3 runs to 16 residues. Germline lookup yields CDR1 MDHEN and CDR2 SYDVKM. The CDR3 nucleotides read TGTGCCAGCAGCCCGCCGGGGGCCGGCGATAATGAAAAACTGTTTTTT. Translated: CASSPPGAGDNEKLFF.

The rearrangement uses TRBV2 and TRBJ2-7, with D possibly TRBD2 on 5 matching bases. Germline lookup yields CDR1 SNHLY and CDR2 FYNNEI. CDR3 length: 15 amino acids. V was cut by 1 base and J by 6 bases, with 16 bases left in between. This CDR3 is CASSEGLAASVEQYF. CDR3 DNA sequence: TGTGCCAGCAGTGAAGGTCTAGCAGCGTCGGTCGAGCAGTACTTC.

The gene calls are TRBV27 and TRBJ1-5; TRBD1 matches 8 bases. This CDR3 has 17 residues. Germline CDR1 reads MNHEY; CDR2 reads SMNVEV (reference sequence). J lost 2 bases, V lost 6 bases, and 12 bases had no gene match. As DNA, the CDR3 is TGTGCCAGCAGCAGGACAGGGACGACCCGACGCAATCAGCCCCAGCATTTT. This codes for CASSRTGTTRRNQPQHF.